The 28 T cell receptor beta chains below all came from one sample that was sequenced in a study of blood T cell repertoires in COVID-19. Some clones are missing from TCRdb's copy, which holds only in-frame ones; the method was immunoSEQ multiplex PCR. The sample has tens of thousands of clones, more than 90% seen once. Specimen: peripheral blood. These receptors were obtained from a man aged 60 to 69 with acute or convalescent COVID-19.

V is TRBV11-3 and J is TRBJ1-1; TRBD1 agrees at 7 bases. J gave up 1 base and V 5 bases, and 7 bases lay outside the gene matches. Germline assignment: CDR1 SGHNT and CDR2 YENEEA. The CDR3 has 15 residues. This CDR3 is CASSPSTGKNTEAFF. CDR3 nucleotide sequence: TGTGCCAGCAGCCCCTCGACAGGGAAGAACACTGAAGCTTTCTTT.

V usage is TRBV6-2 or TRBV6-3 and J usage is TRBJ2-1; 11 bases align to TRBD1. The CDR3 runs 17 residues. V trimming: 2 bases; J trimming: 7 bases; junction bases outside the gene matches: 10. Looked up from germline, CDR1 is MNHEY and CDR2 is SVGEGT. The CDR3 DNA follows: TGTGCCAGCAGTTACAGGACAGGGGGCGCGGAAGTGAATGAGCAGTTCTTC. This translates into CASSYRTGGAEVNEQFF.

For the CDR3, the DNA is TGTGCCAGCAGTTCTATAGCGGGAGGGAACACCGGGGAGCTGTTTTTT. This codes for CASSSIAGGNTGELFF. The chain carries TRBV28 and TRBJ2-2; TRBD2 agrees at 10 bases. The V segment lost 4 bases and the J segment 1 base; nucleotides outside the gene matches: 3. Per the germline V gene, CDR1 is MDHEN and CDR2 is SYDVKM. The CDR3 length is 16 residues.

The chain joins TRBV5-5 to TRBJ1-5; no clear D. Looked up from germline, CDR1 is SGHKS and CDR2 is YYEKEE (reference sequence). V shed 1 base and J shed 7 bases, with 9 bases lying between them. CDR3 length equals 13 residues. Written as DNA, the CDR3 is TGTGCCAGCAGCTTGTCCCGGAGACAGCCCCAGCATTTT. As protein: CASSLSRRQPQHF. Supplemented by reference TRBV5-5 and TRBJ1-5, the full variable domain reads DAGVTQSPTHLIKTRGQQVTLRCSPISGHKSVSWYQQVLGQGPQFIFQYYEKEERGRGNFPDRFSARQFPNYSSELNVNALLLGDSALYLCASSLSRRQPQHFGDGTRLSIL.

The chain links TRBV10-3 to TRBJ2-1; 11 positions agree with TRBD1. This CDR3 is built from 12 residues. Germline V gene lookup returns CDR1 ENHRY and CDR2 SYGVKD. Germline trimming cut 6 bases from V and 8 bases from J; bases unmatched to any gene: 0. The chain's CDR3 is CAIRGQGDEQFF. The DNA for the CDR3 is TGTGCCATCAGGGGACAGGGGGATGAGCAGTTCTTC.

The chain recombines TRBV7-3 with TRBJ1-5; D might be TRBD1 (5 bases). Germline V gives CDR1 SGHTA, CDR2 FQGTGA. Trimming removed 5 bases at V and 6 bases at J, with 11 bases between. This CDR3 spans 13 amino acids. Written as DNA, the CDR3 is TGTGCCAGCAGCCCGGGTAGGGGTCAGCCCCAGCATTTT. Translation gives CASSPGRGQPQHF.

This chain joins TRBV27 and TRBJ2-3; no clear D gene. The V and J ends lost 6 bases and 1 base respectively, with 20 bases between them. The CDR3 sequence is 17 residues long. CDR1 and CDR2 from the germline V gene are MNHEY and SMNVEV (reference sequence). As DNA, the CDR3 is TGTGCCAGCAGCCCCCGAGTAGCAACCCGAGGCACAGATACGCAGTATTTT. Translating it yields CASSPRVATRGTDTQYF.

The chain recombines TRBV28 with TRBJ1-3; 9 positions match TRBD1. The CDR3 sequence is 16 residues long. Germline loops: CDR1 MDHEN, CDR2 SYDVKM. V trimming: 1 base; J trimming: 2 bases; junction bases outside the gene matches: 3. CDR3 sequence: CASSLSQGATGNTIYF. Written as DNA, the CDR3 is TGTGCCAGCAGTTTATCACAGGGGGCTACTGGAAACACCATATATTTT.

The CDR3 DNA reads TGTGCCAGCAGTTACAGGACAGGGGGTTTGGAAGATACGCAGTATTTT. Translation gives CASSYRTGGLEDTQYF. This chain uses TRBV6-2 or TRBV6-3 with TRBJ2-3, with 10 bases aligning to TRBD1. With V trimmed by 2 bases and J by 5 bases, 7 bases remained unmatched. This CDR3 contains 16 residues. Germline V lookup: CDR1 MNHEY, CDR2 SVGEGT.

This clone came up once. V and J are TRBV18 and TRBJ2-3; D perhaps matches TRBD2 (5 bases). Germline CDR1 reads KGHSH; CDR2 reads LQKENI. Trimming took 4 bases from V and 5 from J, leaving 10 bases between them. There are 13 residues in the CDR3. The CDR3 DNA reads as TGTGCCAGCTCACAGCGGAGTCAAGATACGCAGTATTTT. Encoded protein: CASSQRSQDTQYF.

The chain joins TRBV6-2 or TRBV6-3 to TRBJ2-7; 9 positions agree with TRBD2. Germline V gene data show CDR1 as MNHEY and CDR2 as SVGEGT. The CDR3 is 17 amino acids. J was trimmed by 0 bases and V by 0 bases; bases with no gene match: 6. The CDR3 reads CASSYSGAGLASYEQYF. CDR3 sequence (DNA): TGTGCCAGCAGTTACTCAGGAGCGGGACTAGCCTCCTACGAGCAGTACTTC.

The chain carries TRBV18 and TRBJ2-7, with 8 nucleotides matching TRBD2. This CDR3 comprises 14 residues. The J segment lost 6 bases and the V segment lost 0 bases, leaving 4 bases of the junction unmatched. From germline, CDR1 is KGHSH and CDR2 LQKENI. CDR3: CASSPPTSGAEQYF. The CDR3 nucleotides read TGTGCCAGCTCACCACCTACTAGCGGCGCCGAGCAGTACTTC. Using reference TRBV18 and TRBJ2-7 for the parts outside the CDR3, the full variable domain is NAGVMQNPRHLVRRRGQEARLRCSPMKGHSHVYWYRQLPEEGLKFMVYLQKENIIDESGMPKERFSAEFPKEGPSILRIQQVVRGDSAAYFCASSPPTSGAEQYFGPGTRLTVT.

V usage is TRBV19 and J usage is TRBJ2-3; 12 nucleotides agree with TRBD1. Germline V gene data show CDR1 as LNHDA and CDR2 as SQIVND (reference sequence). The V gene end was trimmed by 4 bases and the J gene end by 5 bases; junction bases not matched to a gene: 7. There are 16 residues in the CDR3. The CDR3 protein is CASSTYRDRGRDTQYF. CDR3 in DNA: TGTGCCAGTAGTACGTACCGGGACAGGGGGCGAGATACGCAGTATTTT.

The CDR3: CASRLQGADYGYTF. CDR3 nucleotides: TGTGCCAGCAGGTTACAGGGGGCGGACTATGGCTACACCTTC. The genes are TRBV6-5 and TRBJ1-2; 9 bases are shared with TRBD1. The CDR3 consists of 14 residues. The trim removed 6 bases at V and 3 bases at J, leaving 5 bases unmatched. Germline loops: CDR1 MNHEY, CDR2 SVGAGI.

The chain is built from TRBV5-8 and TRBJ1-4; perhaps TRBD1 as D (5 bases). Germline-derived CDR1 and CDR2 are SGHTS and YDEGEE. V lost 3 bases, J lost 8 bases, and 14 bases lay in between. CDR3 length equals 14 residues. CDR3 DNA: TGTGCCAGCAGCTCGCTGGACATTCGAGAAAAACTGTTTTTT. This translates into CASSSLDIREKLFF.

The chain combines TRBV30 with TRBJ1-3; a weak D match, TRBD1 (5 bases). There are 13 residues in the CDR3. The V gene lost 1 base and the J gene lost 5 bases, with 9 bases spanning the gap. Per germline, CDR1 GTSNPN and CDR2 SVGIG (reference sequence). This chain's CDR3 is CAWSGTSRNTIYF. CDR3 DNA sequence: TGTGCCTGGAGTGGGACAAGCCGAAACACCATATATTTT.

This rearrangement joins TRBV4-3 to TRBJ2-7, with D unclear. From germline, CDR1 is LGHNA and CDR2 YSLEER. The length of the CDR3 is 17 residues. Deletions cut 0 bases from V and 0 bases from J, with 15 bases between. CDR3 amino acids: CASSQEAVYQSSYEQYF. The CDR3 DNA reads as TGCGCCAGCAGCCAAGAGGCGGTCTACCAGAGCTCCTACGAGCAGTACTTC.

The rearrangement uses TRBV4-3 and TRBJ2-7, with 7 bases that match TRBD1. CDR3 length: 13 residues. Germline trimming cut 4 bases from V and 5 bases from J; bases unmatched to any gene: 5. The germline V gene has CDR1 LGHNA and CDR2 YSLEER. The CDR3 here is CASSLSTGNEQYF. The CDR3 DNA reads TGCGCCAGCAGCCTCTCGACAGGGAACGAGCAGTACTTC.

This chain connects TRBV7-3 to TRBJ1-1; no reliable D call. CDR3 size: 13 residues. CDR1 SGHTA and CDR2 FQGTGA come from the germline V gene. V lost 5 bases, J lost 0 bases, and 7 bases lay in between. The CDR3 sequence is CASSRDLNTEAFF. The CDR3 DNA is TGTGCCAGCAGCCGCGACTTGAACACTGAAGCTTTCTTT.

The gene calls are TRBV6-4 and TRBJ1-2; TRBD1 might be the D (5 bases). CDR1 is MRHNA, CDR2 SNTAGT, per germline. Trimming pared 0 bases from V and 4 bases from J, leaving 18 bases between. The CDR3 has 17 residues. For the CDR3, the DNA is TGTGCCAGCAGTGACTCGGTTTTCCGGGGGGTACTCTATGGCTACACCTTC. Its protein is CASSDSVFRGVLYGYTF.

This clone has a handful of counts. The J gene is TRBJ1-6, the V gene TRBV27; D is undetermined. The CDR3 extends over 15 amino acids. Trimming removed 2 bases from V and 8 bases from J, with 13 bases in between. Germline lookup yields CDR1 MNHEY and CDR2 SMNVEV (reference sequence). CDR3 amino acids: CASSLSPGWDSPLHF. In nucleotides, the CDR3 is TGTGCCAGCAGTTTAAGTCCGGGTTGGGATTCACCCCTCCACTTT.

This chain uses TRBV29-1 with TRBJ2-1, with TRBD1 as a possible D gene (6 bases). With 3 bases removed from V and 4 bases from J, the gap between germline ends came to 7 bases. This CDR3 spans 12 amino acids. Germline values: CDR1 SQVTM, CDR2 ANQGSEA. CDR3 bases: TGCAGCGTTGAGACAGGATACAATGAGCAGTTCTTC. Encoded protein: CSVETGYNEQFF.

The V gene is TRBV24-1, the J gene TRBJ1-5; TRBD1 matches 7 bases. The length of the CDR3 is 15 residues. V lost 2 bases to trimming and J lost 6 bases; unmatched junction nucleotides: 6. The V gene's germline CDR1 is KGHDR and CDR2 SFDVKD. The CDR3 DNA sequence: TGTGCCACCAGTGATTCTGACAGGGTGGGTCAGCCCCAGCATTTT. It yields the protein CATSDSDRVGQPQHF.

This clone has just a few counts. The chain recombines TRBV6-5 with TRBJ1-2; no clear D gene. This CDR3 comprises 13 residues. V shed 6 bases and J shed 5 bases, with 13 bases lying between them. Germline-derived CDR1 and CDR2 are MNHEY and SVGAGI. This chain's CDR3 is CASRPGKLYGYTF. CDR3 bases: TGTGCCAGCAGGCCGGGGAAACTTTATGGCTACACCTTC.

The CDR3: CASSLGDGLAGGHTQYF. In nucleotides, the CDR3 is TGTGCCAGCAGTTTGGGGGACGGACTAGCGGGCGGGCATACGCAGTATTTT. The chain carries TRBV27 and TRBJ2-3, with TRBD2 matching over 11 bases. V shed 3 bases, J shed 7 bases, and the junction held 12 bases outside the gene matches. The CDR3 runs to 17 residues. Germline V gene lookup returns CDR1 MNHEY and CDR2 SMNVEV (reference sequence).

This clone was recorded only once. The rearrangement uses TRBV9 and TRBJ2-7; 7 positions match TRBD1. Germline V gene data show CDR1 as SGDLS and CDR2 as YYNGEE. Losses at the gene ends were 0 bases for V and 7 bases for J; bases not matched to a gene: 16. The CDR3 runs 17 residues. The CDR3: CASSVGEGASALGEQYF. CDR3 DNA: TGTGCCAGCAGCGTAGGCGAGGGGGCCAGCGCGTTGGGTGAGCAGTACTTC.

The chain combines TRBV11-2 with TRBJ1-3, with a possible D match to TRBD1 (5 bases). This CDR3 has 14 residues. Per germline, CDR1 SGHAT and CDR2 FQNNGV. Trimming pared 3 bases from V and 2 bases from J, leaving 8 bases between. The CDR3 protein is CASSFQGTGNTIYF. The CDR3 DNA is TGTGCCAGCAGCTTCCAGGGTACTGGAAACACCATATATTTT.

The gene calls are TRBV6-5 and TRBJ1-1, with 7 bases matching TRBD1. Germline V gene lookup returns CDR1 MNHEY and CDR2 SVGAGI. CDR3 length: 15 amino acids. The J segment lost 1 base and the V segment lost 0 bases, leaving 2 bases of the junction unmatched. The DNA of the CDR3 is TGTGCCAGCAGTTACTCGGGACAGTCGAACACTGAAGCTTTCTTT. It yields the protein CASSYSGQSNTEAFF.